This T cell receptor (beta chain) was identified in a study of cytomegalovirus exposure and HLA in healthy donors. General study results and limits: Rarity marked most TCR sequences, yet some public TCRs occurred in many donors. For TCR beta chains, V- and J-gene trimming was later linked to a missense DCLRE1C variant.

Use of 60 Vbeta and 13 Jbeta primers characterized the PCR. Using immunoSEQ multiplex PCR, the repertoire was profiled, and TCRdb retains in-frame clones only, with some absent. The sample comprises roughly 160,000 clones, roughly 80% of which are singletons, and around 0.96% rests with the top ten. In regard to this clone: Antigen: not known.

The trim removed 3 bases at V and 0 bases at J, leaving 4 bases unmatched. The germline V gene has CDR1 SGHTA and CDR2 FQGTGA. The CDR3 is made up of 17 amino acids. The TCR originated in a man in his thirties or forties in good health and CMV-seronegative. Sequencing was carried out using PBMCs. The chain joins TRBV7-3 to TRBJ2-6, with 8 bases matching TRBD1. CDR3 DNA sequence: TGTGCCAGCAGCTTTGGGACAGGACCCTCTGGGGCCAACGTCCTGACTTTC. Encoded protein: CASSFGTGPSGANVLTF. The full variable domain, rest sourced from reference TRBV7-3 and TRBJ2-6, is GAGVSQTPSNKVTEKGKYVELRCDPISGHTALYWYRQSLGQGPEFLIYFQGTGAADDSGLPNDRFFAVRPEGSVSTLKIQRTERGDSAVYLCASSFGTGPSGANVLTFGAGSRLTVL.